This T cell receptor beta chain was recorded in a study of T-cell memory formation after mild COVID-19 (dated by TCRdb to the early 2020s). Background on the whole study: TCR sequence clusters from the two donors were largely donor specific. Longitudinal TCRalpha and TCRbeta repertoire sequencing tracked T-cell clones expanding and contracting after mild COVID-19 in two donors. The cohort comprised two young, previously healthy adult volunteers, one female and one male.

The data were produced on an Illumina NovaSeq 6000. TCRalpha and TCRbeta cDNA libraries were built by 5'RACE with constant-segment primers, adding sample barcodes and unique molecular identifiers. Trizol reagent was used to extract RNA from every sample. Amplification of the libraries took two PCR steps, and the second step added a second sample barcode plus Illumina TruSeq adapters. Sequencing of the libraries was done on an Illumina NovaSeq, producing 2 x 150 bp paired-end reads. In the authors' own workflow: Demultiplexing of reads and collapsing into UMI-guided consensus sequences were performed with migec v1.2.7. With mixcr v2.1.11, UMI consensuses were aligned to TRA and TRB V and J templates and assembled into clonotypes. Clonotypes were classified as expanded or contracted when called significant by both edgeR and NoisET, with noise models trained on biological replicates. For edgeR calls, a false discovery rate-adjusted p below 0.01 and a log2 fold-change threshold of 1 were applied. As an exploratory analysis of dynamics, max-normalized trajectories of the 1000 most abundant clonotypes were examined with PCA combined with hierarchical clustering. Separately sequenced CD4+ and CD8+ repertoires were used to assign the CD4 or CD8 phenotype of responding clones. TCRdb trimmed public reads at Q25 via fastp, called clones via MiXCR and kept in-frame beta chains. Rows with one shared CDR3 protein collapse into an entry with the most common genes and DNA. Clone size and V and J calls follow TCRdb, not the original study. This sample lists 280,000 or so distinct CDR3 sequences; around 8% were detected once. The ten most abundant clones make up approximately 23% of the sample.

V is cut by 3 bases and J by 9 bases, and the space between the germline ends is 12 bases. CDR1 SEHNR and CDR2 FQNEAQ were looked up in the germline V gene (reference sequence). The CDR3, cysteine through phenylalanine, is 13 amino acids long. Of all the DNA, just the CDR3 is kept, 39 bases in frame from base 1. Worth noting for this clonotype: The clone's antigen remains unknown. Base qualities are not at hand, and no much larger clone is one base apart.

Broader findings and caveats from the paper: SARS-CoV-2 specificity was not confirmed for the second-wave clones peaking on day 37. Some responding clones were detected in pre-infection memory, suggesting pre-existing cross-reactive memory T cells joined the SARS-CoV-2 response. Clones contracting from day 15 to 85 had balanced CD4/CD8 phenotypes, while a second wave expanding from day 15 to 37 was biased towards CD4+. The study covered only a couple of mild cases, and larger cohorts including severe cases with pre-infection samples were considered necessary. Contracting CD4+ clones were located mainly in the CM and EM memory subsets, whereas CD8+ clones were found to be enriched in EMRA.

Ficoll-Paque density gradient centrifugation was used to isolate PBMCs. This receptor was identified in a man younger than 35 who had mild COVID-19 (a few samples of this study predate the infection). The sample titles of this study are shuffled in the database, so cell type and time point are left out; the donor was told from shared clones. The chain was built from TRBV7-9 and TRBJ2-1; the D gene remains uncertain. The source material was PBMCs or a T cell subset sorted from them (not recorded which). The sequence in DNA is TGTGCCAGCAGCTTGCTAGTCCCTCCTGAGCAGTTCTTC. Its protein is CASSLLVPPEQFF.